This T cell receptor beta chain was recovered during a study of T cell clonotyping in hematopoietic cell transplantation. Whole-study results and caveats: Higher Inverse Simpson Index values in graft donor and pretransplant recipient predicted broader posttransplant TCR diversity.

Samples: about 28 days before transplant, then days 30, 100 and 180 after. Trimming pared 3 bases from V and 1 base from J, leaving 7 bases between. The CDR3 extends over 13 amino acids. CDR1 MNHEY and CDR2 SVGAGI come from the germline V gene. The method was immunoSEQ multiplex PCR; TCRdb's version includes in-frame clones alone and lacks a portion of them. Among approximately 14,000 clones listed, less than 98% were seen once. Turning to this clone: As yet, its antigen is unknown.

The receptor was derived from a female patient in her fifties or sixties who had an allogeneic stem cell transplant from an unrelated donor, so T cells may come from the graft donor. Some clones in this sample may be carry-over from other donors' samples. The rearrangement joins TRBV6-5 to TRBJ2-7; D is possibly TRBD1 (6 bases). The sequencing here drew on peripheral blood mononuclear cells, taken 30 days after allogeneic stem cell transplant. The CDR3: CASSYGQSYEQYF. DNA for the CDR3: TGTGCCAGCAGTTATGGACAGTCCTACGAGCAGTACTTC.